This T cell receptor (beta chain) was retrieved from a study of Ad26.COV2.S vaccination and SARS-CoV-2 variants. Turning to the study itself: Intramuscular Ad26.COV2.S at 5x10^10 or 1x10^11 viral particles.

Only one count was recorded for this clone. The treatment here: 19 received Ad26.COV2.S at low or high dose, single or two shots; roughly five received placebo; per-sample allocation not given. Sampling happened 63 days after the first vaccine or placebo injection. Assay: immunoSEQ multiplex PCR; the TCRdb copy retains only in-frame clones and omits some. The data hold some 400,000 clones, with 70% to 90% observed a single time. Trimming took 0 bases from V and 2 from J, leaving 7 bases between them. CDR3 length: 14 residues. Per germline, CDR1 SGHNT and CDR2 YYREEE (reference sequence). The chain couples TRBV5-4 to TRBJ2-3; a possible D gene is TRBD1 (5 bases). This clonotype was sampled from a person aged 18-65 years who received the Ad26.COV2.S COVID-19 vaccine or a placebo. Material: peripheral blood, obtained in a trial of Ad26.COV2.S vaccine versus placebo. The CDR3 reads CASSLDRNTDTQYF. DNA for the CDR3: TGTGCCAGCAGCTTGGACAGGAACACAGATACGCAGTATTTT.